Listed below are T cell receptor beta chains from one sample, sequenced in a study of control samples from healthy donors and cancer patients. Assay: immunoSEQ multiplex PCR; the TCRdb copy retains only in-frame clones and omits some. The repertoire consists of approximately 170,000 clones, with approximately 90% occurring once and the leading ten covering 0.65% to 0.75%. The source material was blood. The receptors were gathered from a woman in her thirties in good health. Both conserved end residues are part of each CDR3. D genes are given only for firm matches. Size tells how often a clone was seen (once, few, many) or the class of an expanded clone, and some rows leave it out.

abundance,v_gene,j_gene,d_gene,CDR3aa,CDR3nt
-,TRBV15,TRBJ2-3,-,CATSTRRDFSTDTQYF,TGTGCCACCAGCACACGCCGGGACTTTTCCACAGATACGCAGTATTTT
-,TRBV19,TRBJ2-5,TRBD2,CASSIGRGLAGQETQYF,TGTGCCAGTAGTATAGGGAGGGGACTAGCGGGACAAGAGACCCAGTACTTC
-,TRBV24-1,TRBJ2-1,-,CATSDLGVGEQFF,TGTGCCACCAGTGATTTGGGGGTCGGGGAGCAGTTCTTC
-,TRBV2,TRBJ1-3,-,CASSDEGGGNTIYF,TGTGCCAGCAGCGACGAAGGGGGGGGAAACACCATATATTTT
once,TRBV28,TRBJ1-3,-,CASSLTRRSGNTIYF,TGTGCCAGCAGCCTAACCCGGAGAAGTGGAAACACCATATATTTT
-,TRBV4-1,TRBJ2-7,-,CASSLGVAASYEQYF,TGCGCCAGCAGTCTCGGGGTAGCGGCCTCCTACGAGCAGTACTTC
-,TRBV5-5,TRBJ1-1,-,CASSFSTRWGTEAFF,TGTGCCAGCAGCTTCTCGACCCGATGGGGCACTGAAGCTTTCTTT
-,TRBV28,TRBJ2-5,-,CASSFGGNQETQYF,TGTGCCAGCAGTTTCGGAGGGAACCAAGAGACCCAGTACTTC
-,TRBV5-1,TRBJ2-1,TRBD2,CASSSGVSGSFYNEQFF,TGCGCCAGCAGCTCTGGGGTTAGCGGGAGTTTCTACAATGAGCAGTTCTTC
once,TRBV28,TRBJ1-5,TRBD1,CASRGQINQPQHF,TGTGCCAGCAGGGGACAGATTAATCAGCCCCAGCATTTT
-,TRBV19,TRBJ1-1,-,CASSIGYTEAFF,TGTGCCAGTAGTATAGGATACACTGAAGCTTTCTTT
-,TRBV3-1/TRBV3-2,TRBJ2-7,TRBD1,CASSQGTGIREQYF,TGTGCCAGCAGCCAAGGGACAGGGATCCGCGAGCAGTACTTC
-,TRBV5-1,TRBJ2-1,TRBD2,CASSPSGTSVQPMGEQFF,TGCGCCAGCAGCCCCTCCGGGACTAGCGTGCAACCAATGGGTGAGCAGTTCTTC
-,TRBV7-3,TRBJ2-1,-,CASSLTSAHATNEQFF,TGTGCCAGCAGCTTAACGTCCGCACACGCCACGAATGAGCAGTTCTTC
-,TRBV9,TRBJ1-2,-,CASSVDWGGYGYTF,TGTGCCAGCAGCGTAGACTGGGGTGGCTATGGCTACACCTTC
-,TRBV5-1,TRBJ2-3,-,CASSLVVKTDTQYF,TGCGCCAGCAGCTTGGTGGTCAAAACAGATACGCAGTATTTT
-,TRBV5-1,TRBJ2-5,-,CASSYDGRRGETQYF,TGCGCCAGCAGCTATGATGGACGCCGCGGGGAGACCCAGTACTTC
-,TRBV28,TRBJ2-1,TRBD1,CASSSPYRGRVNEQFF,TGTGCCAGCTCAAGCCCATACAGGGGGAGAGTCAATGAGCAGTTCTTC
-,TRBV2,TRBJ2-7,TRBD2,CASSPGRGGRSYEQYF,TGTGCCAGCAGCCCCGGGAGGGGGGGACGCTCCTACGAGCAGTACTTC
-,TRBV4-1,TRBJ1-4,-,CASSQDPLVAKLFF,TGCGCCAGCAGCCAAGATCCCCTTGTGGCTAAACTGTTTTTT
-,TRBV6-4,TRBJ2-1,-,CASSAGPYNEQFF,TGTGCCAGCAGCGCCGGGCCCTACAATGAGCAGTTCTTC
-,TRBV30,TRBJ1-1,-,CAWSVPVWNTEAFF,TGTGCCTGGAGTGTACCAGTTTGGAACACTGAAGCTTTCTTT
-,TRBV7-3,TRBJ2-7,TRBD2,CASSWTSGSHEQYF,TGTGCCAGCAGCTGGACTAGCGGGAGTCACGAGCAGTACTTC
-,TRBV10-1,TRBJ2-3,TRBD2,CASSEGLAGRADTQYF,TGCGCCAGCAGTGAAGGGCTAGCGGGACGAGCAGATACGCAGTATTTT